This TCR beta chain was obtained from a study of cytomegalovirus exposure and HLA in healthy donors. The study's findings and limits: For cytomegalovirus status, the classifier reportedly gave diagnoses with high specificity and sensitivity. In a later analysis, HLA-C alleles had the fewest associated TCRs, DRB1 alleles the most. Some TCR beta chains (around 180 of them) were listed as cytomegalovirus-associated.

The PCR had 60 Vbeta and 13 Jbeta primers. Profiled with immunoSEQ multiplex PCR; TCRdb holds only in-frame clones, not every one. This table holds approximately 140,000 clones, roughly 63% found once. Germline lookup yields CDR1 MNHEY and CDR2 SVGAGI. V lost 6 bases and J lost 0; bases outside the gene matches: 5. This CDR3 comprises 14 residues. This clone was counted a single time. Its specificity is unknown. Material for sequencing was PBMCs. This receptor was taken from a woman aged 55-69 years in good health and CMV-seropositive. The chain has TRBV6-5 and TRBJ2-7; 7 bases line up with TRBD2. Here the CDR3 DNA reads TGTGCCAGCAGAGCCGGCGGGAGCTCCTACGAGCAGTACTTC. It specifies CASRAGGSSYEQYF.